Shown below are 19 T cell receptor beta chains from a single sample sequenced in a study of blood T cell repertoires in COVID-19. Method: immunoSEQ multiplex PCR; TCRdb's copy keeps in-frame clones and lacks some. The table shows some 180,000 clones, with around 87% occurring only once. Sequenced sample: PBMCs or T cells enriched from blood (not recorded which). The receptors come from a middle-aged woman in a cohort exposed to, infected with or recovered from COVID-19 (not recorded which).

The rearrangement joins TRBV6-4 to TRBJ2-3, with a weak D call TRBD1 (6 bases). Germline-derived CDR1 and CDR2 are MRHNA and SNTAGT. The CDR3 is 15 amino acids. Trimming left V 0 bases short and J 4 bases short, with 11 bases between. The chain's CDR3 is CASSDSVEGADTQYF. As DNA, the CDR3 is TGTGCCAGCAGTGACTCGGTCGAGGGGGCAGATACGCAGTATTTT.

This clone was detected a few times. This chain connects TRBV28 to TRBJ1-5, with 7 bases that match TRBD1. V was pared by 6 bases and J by 4 bases, with 15 bases of the junction left unmatched. The V gene's germline CDR1 is MDHEN and CDR2 SYDVKM. CDR3 length equals 17 residues. Here the CDR3 DNA reads TGTGCCAGCAGCCCTACGGACCTCGACAGGGTAAATCAGCCCCAGCATTTT. Translated, it gives CASSPTDLDRVNQPQHF.

The V gene is TRBV4-1, the J gene TRBJ1-5; 7 bases align to TRBD1. The V gene end was trimmed by 1 base and the J gene end by 3 bases; junction bases not matched to a gene: 3. The CDR3 length is 15 residues. Germline V gene sequence: CDR1 MGHRA, CDR2 YSYEKL. The CDR3 DNA follows: TGCGCCAGCAGCCAAGGGGACAGTTACAATCAGCCCCAGCATTTT. Protein product: CASSQGDSYNQPQHF.

This clone was counted between two and nine times. The genes are TRBV7-2 and TRBJ2-2; 7 bases are a match to TRBD1. V was pared by 5 bases and J by 4 bases, with 13 bases of the junction left unmatched. Germline V CDR1 and CDR2: SGHTA, FQGNSA. This CDR3 comprises 17 residues. The CDR3 DNA sequence: TGTGCCAGCAGCCCCGACAGGGAAAGCCATCTCACCGGGGAGCTGTTTTTT. It codes for CASSPDRESHLTGELFF.

The chain combines TRBV2 with TRBJ1-1; D gene unclear. The V and J ends lost 11 bases and 2 bases respectively, with 12 bases between them. This CDR3 spans 12 amino acids. Germline lookup yields CDR1 SNHLY and CDR2 FYNNEI. CDR3: CAGIPGNTEAFF. The CDR3 DNA is TGTGCCGGAATACCGGGTAACACTGAAGCTTTCTTT.

The CDR3 reads CASSLRGGGETQYF. The CDR3 coding sequence is TGTGCCAGCAGTTTACGTGGAGGGGGCGAGACCCAGTACTTC. This chain joins TRBV28 and TRBJ2-5; possible D gene TRBD1, 7 bases. Germline V gene data show CDR1 as MDHEN and CDR2 as SYDVKM. CDR3 size: 14 residues. Trimming removed 2 bases from V and 5 bases from J, with 12 bases in between.

The genes are TRBV13 and TRBJ1-1; 9 bases are shared with TRBD1. Trimming removed 5 bases from V and 1 base from J; junction bases left unmatched: 8. Germline CDR1 and CDR2: PRHDT and FYEKMQ (reference sequence). The CDR3 totals 16 residues. The CDR3 protein is CASSTGDRVQNTEAFF. The CDR3 bases are TGTGCCAGCAGCACGGGGGACAGGGTTCAGAACACTGAAGCTTTCTTT.

This sequence joins TRBV4-1 and TRBJ2-2, with TRBD2 matching over 10 bases. Trimming took 0 bases from V and 4 from J; bases not matched to a gene: 8. CDR1 and CDR2 (germline): MGHRA, YSYEKL. CDR3 length equals 18 residues. In DNA form, the CDR3 reads TGCGCCAGCAGCCAAGATCTGGCTAGCGGGGGCCCCACCGGGGAGCTGTTTTTT. It codes for CASSQDLASGGPTGELFF.

This chain uses TRBV27 with TRBJ2-5, with D perhaps TRBD1 (6 bases). In germline, CDR1 is MNHEY, CDR2 SMNVEV (reference sequence). V lost 6 bases to trimming and J lost 5 bases, with 13 bases between them. The CDR3 extends over 13 amino acids. The DNA for the CDR3 is TGTGCCAGCAGGATGAATGGGGGCGAGACCCAGTACTTC. Its translation: CASRMNGGETQYF.

This clone occurred once. The CDR3 sequence: CAISELSRETQYF. DNA for the CDR3: TGTGCCATCAGTGAACTTTCAAGAGAGACCCAGTACTTC. V usage is TRBV10-3 and J usage is TRBJ2-5, with D unclear. The CDR3 totals 13 residues. V lost 3 bases, J lost 4 bases, and 9 bases lay in between. The germline gives CDR1 ENHRY, CDR2 SYGVKD.

The chain carries TRBV28 and TRBJ1-1, with D possibly matching TRBD1 (6 bases). V gave up 5 bases and J gave up 8 bases, with 15 bases separating them. The CDR3 is 13 amino acids. The germline V gene encodes CDR1 MDHEN and CDR2 SYDVKM. The CDR3 here is CASSMPGQSEAFF. CDR3 DNA sequence: TGTGCCAGCAGTATGCCGGGACAATCGGAAGCTTTCTTT.

The rearrangement links TRBV11-3 to TRBJ1-4; 10 nucleotides align to TRBD1. The CDR3 consists of 16 residues. The J segment lost 8 bases and the V segment lost 3 bases, leaving 9 bases of the junction unmatched. Germline V gene data show CDR1 as SGHNT and CDR2 as YENEEA. The DNA for the CDR3 is TGTGCCAGCAGCTTCAGCTCCGGGACAGGGGCCGAAAAACTGTTTTTT. This codes for CASSFSSGTGAEKLFF.

The chain recombines TRBV5-5 with TRBJ2-2; D might be TRBD1 (5 bases). The germline V and J ends were trimmed by 2 bases and 0 bases, with 11 bases remaining between them. Germline-derived CDR1 and CDR2 are SGHKS and YYEKEE (reference sequence). There are 16 residues in the CDR3. This chain's CDR3 is CASSLQAPSNTGELFF. The CDR3 DNA sequence: TGTGCCAGCAGCTTACAGGCGCCCTCGAACACCGGGGAGCTGTTTTTT.

The chain carries TRBV6-4 and TRBJ2-3; no reliable D call. The CDR3 length is 14 residues. V lost 0 bases and J 5 bases, leaving 9 bases between the germline ends. In germline, CDR1 is MRHNA, CDR2 SNTAGT. DNA for the CDR3: TGTGCCAGCAGTGACTCGTTCCAGGTAGATACGCAGTATTTT. This sequence encodes CASSDSFQVDTQYF.

This clone appeared a few times. The chain recombines TRBV19 with TRBJ1-6, with a tentative D call TRBD1 (6 bases). V lost 5 bases and J lost 10, with 18 bases in between. The germline CDR1 and CDR2 sequences are LNHDA and SQIVND (reference sequence). The CDR3 loop spans 15 amino acids. The CDR3 DNA is TGTGCCAGTAGTCTCGCGGGGGGCGAGGGGTCACCCCTCCACTTT. It codes for CASSLAGGEGSPLHF.

V and J are TRBV7-9 and TRBJ1-3; 10 nucleotides align to TRBD1. The germline CDR1 and CDR2 sequences are SEHNR and FQNEAQ (reference sequence). The CDR3 has 18 amino acids. V lost 0 bases to trimming and J lost 3 bases; unmatched junction nucleotides: 8. The CDR3 DNA follows: TGTGCCAGCAGCTTAGCCGGGACAGGGGATCTAGTTGGAAACACCATATATTTT. The encoded protein is CASSLAGTGDLVGNTIYF.

The genes are TRBV6-5 and TRBJ1-1; D may be TRBD1 (6 bases). The germline gives CDR1 MNHEY, CDR2 SVGAGI. Trimming cost V 2 bases and J 5 bases, with 15 bases left between them. The CDR3 has 15 residues. CDR3 in DNA: TGTGCCAGCAGTTACGGCAGGGGATGGAGGACTGAAGCTTTCTTT. As protein: CASSYGRGWRTEAFF.

This rearrangement joins TRBV4-1 to TRBJ2-5; D ambiguous. The CDR3 runs to 12 residues. CDR1 is MGHRA and CDR2 is YSYEKL in the germline V gene. The V gene lost 2 bases and the J gene lost 5 bases, with 6 bases spanning the gap. The CDR3 coding sequence is TGCGCCAGCAGCCAATCAGATGAGACCCAGTACTTC. Protein product: CASSQSDETQYF.

The chain is built from TRBV9 and TRBJ1-4, with a weak D call TRBD1 (6 bases). The CDR3 consists of 16 residues. The germline V gene has CDR1 SGDLS and CDR2 YYNGEE. Trimming pared 3 bases from V and 7 bases from J, leaving 19 bases between. Here the CDR3 reads CASSARQAELGEKLFF. CDR3 coding DNA: TGTGCCAGCAGCGCTCGACAGGCCGAACTTGGTGAAAAACTGTTTTTT.